One sample yielded the 20 T cell receptor beta chains listed below, sequenced in a study of naive and memory T cell subsets. Ligated cDNA underwent four rounds of PCR with nested alpha and beta constant region primers and SP2. TCRdb re-analysed the UMI-ligation and nested PCR reads in MiXCR, keeping a single row per CDR3 protein. The table shows 20,000 to 25,000 distinct CDR3 sequences, with approximately 6.5% occurring only once. Treatment of the sample: skin biopsy from PPD injection site in Mantoux-positive individual. The library had UMIs added by 3' ligation of an oligonucleotide to TCR cDNA. The sequencing here drew on skin, taken from a tuberculin skin test site. These receptors all come from an adult in good health.

This clonotype was detected many times. The rearrangement uses TRBV7-9 and TRBJ2-3, with a tentative D call TRBD1 (6 bases). Germline lookup yields CDR1 SEHNR and CDR2 FQNEAQ (reference sequence). V lost 2 bases and J 2 bases, leaving 14 bases between the germline ends. This CDR3 contains 16 residues. In DNA, the CDR3 is TGTGCCAGCAGCTTATACAGGGAAGGACCCACAGATACGCAGTATTTT. It codes for CASSLYREGPTDTQYF.

This CDR3 reads CASSQDLEVGNTIYF. The CDR3 region has the DNA TGCGCCAGCAGCCAAGATTTGGAAGTCGGAAACACCATATATTTT. The gene calls are TRBV4-3 and TRBJ1-3; D remains ambiguous. Trimming pared 0 bases from V and 4 bases from J, leaving 10 bases between. CDR1 and CDR2 (germline): LGHNA, YSLEER. The CDR3 has 15 residues.

The sample holds many counts of this clonotype. The J gene is TRBJ2-7, the V gene TRBV7-9; no clear D gene. V lost 1 base and J 5 bases, leaving 9 bases between the germline ends. The CDR3 sequence is 13 residues long. Per the germline V gene, CDR1 is SEHNR and CDR2 is FQNEAQ (reference sequence). DNA of the CDR3: TGTGCCAGCAGCTTAGTGCCTGGGGACGAGCAGTACTTC. It encodes CASSLVPGDEQYF.

The chain has TRBV14 and TRBJ1-1; no definite D call. The CDR3 consists of 15 residues. Trimming took off 4 bases at V and 2 bases at J, with 14 bases between the two ends. Germline V gene sequence: CDR1 SGHDN, CDR2 FVKESK. The CDR3 DNA reads as TGTGCCAGCAGCCCCCGTGGGAAACCCAACACTGAAGCTTTCTTT. As protein: CASSPRGKPNTEAFF.

The table lists this clonotype with many counts. The rearrangement links TRBV6-6 to TRBJ2-5; D may match TRBD1 or TRBD2 (6 bases each). CDR3 size: 15 residues. Trimming took off 4 bases at V and 3 bases at J, with 15 bases between the two ends. Germline V gene lookup returns CDR1 MNHNY and CDR2 SVGAGI (reference sequence). The CDR3 DNA is TGTGCCAGCAGTTCCCCTGGGGGGCTCGAAGAGACCCAGTACTTC. Translating gives CASSSPGGLEETQYF.

This clonotype was found many times. The chain is built from TRBV2 and TRBJ1-1; D may be TRBD1 (5 bases). The CDR3 has 15 amino acids. The germline V gene has CDR1 SNHLY and CDR2 FYNNEI. V shed 1 base and J shed 2 bases, with 11 bases lying between them. The CDR3 reads CASSEEGSGNTEAFF. DNA for the CDR3: TGTGCCAGCAGTGAAGAGGGGTCGGGTAACACTGAAGCTTTCTTT.

This clonotype was counted at least ten times. The chain links TRBV3-1 to TRBJ1-2; no definite D call. The V gene's germline CDR1 is LGHDT and CDR2 YNNKEL (reference sequence). The ends were cut back, 0 bases at V and 8 bases at J, with 19 bases in the middle. The CDR3 totals 16 residues. CDR3 in amino acids: CASSQDRRTSPGGYTF. CDR3 nucleotide sequence: TGTGCCAGCAGCCAAGATCGTCGGACCTCGCCGGGCGGCTACACCTTC.

This clonotype rates as medium-sized. The V call is TRBV6-6, the J call TRBJ1-6; the D gene is possibly TRBD1 (6 bases). Trimming removed 7 bases at V and 9 bases at J, with 16 bases between. Germline-derived CDR1 and CDR2 are MNHNY and SVGAGI (reference sequence). The CDR3 runs to 14 residues. The CDR3 bases are TGTGCCAGCACGTGGGGGCCCGACGCTTCACCCCTCCACTTT. Translating gives CASTWGPDASPLHF.

The chain joins TRBV7-2 to TRBJ2-6, with no clear D. There are 15 residues in the CDR3. The V and J ends lost 5 bases and 0 bases respectively, with 8 bases between them. Germline V CDR1 and CDR2: SGHTA, FQGNSA. Here the CDR3 reads CASSQSHSGANVLTF. The CDR3 nucleotides are TGTGCCAGCAGCCAAAGTCACTCTGGGGCCAACGTCCTGACTTTC. The full variable domain, in which reference TRBV7-2 and TRBJ2-6 provide the parts outside the CDR3, is GAGVSQSPSNKVTEKGKDVELRCDPISGHTALYWYRQSLGQGLEFLIYFQGNSAPDKSGLPSDRFSAERTGGSVSTLTIQRTQQEDSAVYLCASSQSHSGANVLTFGAGSRLTVL.

This clonotype was seen repeatedly, ten times or more. The rearrangement links TRBV28 to TRBJ2-1; D may correspond to TRBD1 or TRBD2 (6 bases each). The CDR3 is made up of 15 amino acids. CDR1 is MDHEN and CDR2 is SYDVKM in the germline V gene. With 8 bases removed from V and 8 bases from J, the gap between germline ends came to 22 bases. The CDR3 loop reads CASHRGPGSRDEQFF. In DNA, the CDR3 is TGTGCCAGCCATCGGGGGCCCGGGAGTCGCGATGAGCAGTTCTTC.

This clonotype showed up many times. V and J are TRBV24-1 and TRBJ2-2; D is unclear. CDR1 is KGHDR, CDR2 SFDVKD, per germline. The CDR3 sequence is 14 residues long. V was trimmed by 5 bases and J by 2 bases, leaving 8 bases between them. The CDR3 here is CATSVVGNTGELFF. CDR3 in DNA: TGTGCCACCAGTGTTGTGGGAAACACCGGGGAGCTGTTTTTT.

This clonotype was detected ten times or more. The chain is built from TRBV4-3 and TRBJ2-3, with D perhaps TRBD1 (5 bases). Trimming stripped 0 bases from V and 2 bases from J, with 9 bases between. Germline V lookup: CDR1 LGHNA, CDR2 YSLEER. The CDR3 is 15 residues long. CDR3 amino acids: CASSQDRVDTDTQYF. The DNA of the CDR3 is TGCGCCAGCAGCCAAGACAGGGTCGACACAGATACGCAGTATTTT.

This chain connects TRBV29-1 to TRBJ2-5; no clear D gene. Germline values: CDR1 SQVTM, CDR2 ANQGSEA. The CDR3 is 13 amino acids. Trimming left V 4 bases short and J 1 base short, with 10 bases between. CDR3 sequence reads: CSVADLIQETQYF. In DNA form, the CDR3 reads TGCAGCGTTGCGGACCTAATCCAAGAGACCCAGTACTTC.

This clonotype was recorded many times. This chain connects TRBV5-4 to TRBJ2-7; no reliable D call. This CDR3 has 16 residues. Per germline, CDR1 SGHNT and CDR2 YYREEE (reference sequence). V shed 0 bases and J shed 4 bases, with 17 bases lying between them. The CDR3, as DNA: TGTGCCAGCAGCTTGGGTTCTACGGTTGGGCCGTACGAGCAGTACTTC. This codes for CASSLGSTVGPYEQYF. The entire variable domain, with the rest obtained from reference TRBV5-4 and TRBJ2-7, is as follows: ETGVTQSPTHLIKTRGQQVTLRCSSQSGHNTVSWYQQALGQGPQFIFQYYREEENGRGNFPPRFSGLQFPNYSSELNVNALELDDSALYLCASSLGSTVGPYEQYFGPGTRLTVT.

This clonotype occurred many times. The chain joins TRBV30 to TRBJ2-7; D gene uncertain. Trimming removed 5 bases from V and 10 bases from J, with 27 bases in between. The CDR3 is made up of 15 amino acids. Per the germline V gene, CDR1 is GTSNPN and CDR2 is SVGIG (reference sequence). The CDR3 protein is CAWRDLNRNPGQQYF. The CDR3 region has the DNA TGTGCCTGGCGCGACCTGAACCGAAATCCGGGCCAACAGTACTTC.

This clonotype was seen repeatedly, ten times or more. V is TRBV13 and J is TRBJ2-2, with 10 bases identical to TRBD2. The CDR3 spans 14 residues. V lost 6 bases, J lost 4 bases, and 2 bases stayed unmatched. Germline CDR1 reads PRHDT; CDR2 reads FYEKMQ (reference sequence). The CDR3 DNA reads as TGTGCCAGCAGAGCGGGAGGGCTCACCGGGGAGCTGTTTTTT. As protein: CASRAGGLTGELFF.

The genes are TRBV6-2 or TRBV6-3 and TRBJ1-2; D is ambiguous. The germline V gene encodes CDR1 MNHEY and CDR2 SVGEGT. The CDR3 spans 11 residues. V lost 6 bases and J 5 bases, leaving 7 bases between the germline ends. CDR3 DNA sequence: TGTGCCAGCAGAACAAGTTATGGCTACACCTTC. Amino acid sequence: CASRTSYGYTF.

In this sample, this clonotype turned up many times. The J gene is TRBJ2-2, the V gene TRBV7-8; D may be TRBD2 (6 bases). With 3 bases removed from V and 3 bases from J, the gap between germline ends came to 14 bases. CDR1 and CDR2 (germline): SGHVS, FQNEAQ. This CDR3 has 16 amino acids. CDR3 protein: CASSFLGGPDTGELFF. The CDR3 nucleotides are TGTGCCAGCAGCTTCTTAGGAGGGCCGGACACCGGGGAGCTGTTTTTT. The full variable domain, in which reference TRBV7-8 and TRBJ2-2 provide the parts outside the CDR3, is GAGVSQSPRYKVAKRGQDVALRCDPISGHVSLFWYQQALGQGPEFLTYFQNEAQLDKSGLPSDRFFAERPEGSVSTLKIQRTQQEDSAVYLCASSFLGGPDTGELFFGEGSRLTVL.

This clonotype is medium-sized (0.01 to 0.1%) in the sample. The V gene is TRBV20-1, the J gene TRBJ2-3; D is unresolved. V lost 0 bases and J 4 bases, leaving 14 bases between the germline ends. CDR1 is DFQATT and CDR2 is SNEGSKA in the germline V gene (reference sequence). The length of the CDR3 is 15 residues. CDR3 in DNA: TGCAGTGCTAGAGATAGGCTTAGGGCGGCAGATACGCAGTATTTT. This codes for CSARDRLRAADTQYF.

This clonotype has more than one count but fewer than ten. J is TRBJ2-1 and V is TRBV20-1; 9 bases align to TRBD2. Germline values: CDR1 DFQATT, CDR2 SNEGSKA (reference sequence). With 0 bases clipped from V and 0 bases from J, the junction kept 6 bases outside the gene matches. CDR3 length: 17 amino acids. The CDR3 loop is CSARDSGSMSSYNEQFF. The CDR3 DNA follows: TGCAGTGCTAGAGATAGCGGGAGTATGAGCTCCTACAATGAGCAGTTCTTC.